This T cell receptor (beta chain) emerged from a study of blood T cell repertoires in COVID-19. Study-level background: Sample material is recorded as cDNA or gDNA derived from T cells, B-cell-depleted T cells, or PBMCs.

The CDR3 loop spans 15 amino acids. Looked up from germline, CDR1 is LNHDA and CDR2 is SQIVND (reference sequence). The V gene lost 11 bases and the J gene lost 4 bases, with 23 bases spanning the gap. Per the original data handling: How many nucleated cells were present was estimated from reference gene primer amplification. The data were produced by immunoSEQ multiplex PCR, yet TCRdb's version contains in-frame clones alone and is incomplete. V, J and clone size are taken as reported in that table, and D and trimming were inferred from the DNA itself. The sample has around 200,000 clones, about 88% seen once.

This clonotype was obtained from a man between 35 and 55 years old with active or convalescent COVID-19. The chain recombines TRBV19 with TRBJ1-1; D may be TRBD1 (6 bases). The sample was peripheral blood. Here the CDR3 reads CAVRAQGSSFTEAFF. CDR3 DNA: TGTGCCGTTAGAGCGCAGGGGAGTTCTTTCACTGAAGCTTTCTTT.